This T cell receptor beta chain was observed in a study of blood T cell repertoires in COVID-19. Study context: The cDNA or gDNA used as material had been derived from T cells, B-cell-depleted T cells, or PBMCs.

The authors' processing: Amplification of reference gene primers provided the estimated nucleated cell counts. The table came from immunoSEQ multiplex PCR; TCRdb's copy has only in-frame clones and leaves some out. The D gene and trimming were derived from the DNA, and the V and J assignments and clone size from that table. The data contain tens of thousands of clones, around 85% of them seen just once; the ten biggest clones take up around 4.8%. This sequence originates from a middle-aged man with active COVID-19. The material sequenced was peripheral blood.

CDR3 residues: CASSLEGLAGGPTRTDTQYF. As DNA, the CDR3 is TGCGCCAGCAGCTTGGAGGGCCTAGCGGGGGGGCCTACCCGCACAGATACGCAGTATTTT. The V gene is TRBV5-1, the J gene TRBJ2-3, with 12 bases identical to TRBD2. Looked up from germline, CDR1 is SGHRS and CDR2 is YFSETQ. The CDR3 is made up of 20 amino acids. V lost 0 bases, J lost 1 base, and 12 bases stayed unmatched.